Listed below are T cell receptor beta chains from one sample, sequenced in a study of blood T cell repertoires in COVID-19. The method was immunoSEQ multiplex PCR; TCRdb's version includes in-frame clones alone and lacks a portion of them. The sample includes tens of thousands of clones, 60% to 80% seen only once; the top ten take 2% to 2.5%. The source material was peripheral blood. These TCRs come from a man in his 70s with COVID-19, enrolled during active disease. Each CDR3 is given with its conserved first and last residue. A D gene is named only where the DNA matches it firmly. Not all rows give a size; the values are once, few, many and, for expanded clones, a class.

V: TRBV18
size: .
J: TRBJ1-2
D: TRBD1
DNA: TGTGCCAGCTCACCACAGGCGGACAGGGATTTGCATGGCTACACCTTC
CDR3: CASSPQADRDLHGYTF

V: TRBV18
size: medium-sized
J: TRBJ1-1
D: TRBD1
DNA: TGTGCCAGCTCACCAGGCAGGGGGTGGGCTGAAGCTTTCTTT
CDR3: CASSPGRGWAEAFF

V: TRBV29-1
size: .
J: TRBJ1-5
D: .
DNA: TGCAGCGTTGAAGGGGGGACTGGGCCCCAGCATTTT
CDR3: CSVEGGTGPQHF

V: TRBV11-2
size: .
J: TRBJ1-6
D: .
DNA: TGTGCCAGCAGCTTAGATGGGAGGAGGCAGGGTTTTTCCTATAATTCACCCCTCCACTTT
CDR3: CASSLDGRRQGFSYNSPLHF

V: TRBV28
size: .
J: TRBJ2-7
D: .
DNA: TGTGCCAGCAGCCTAGCGCCTCTCGCTTCCTACGAGCAGTACTTC
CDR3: CASSLAPLASYEQYF

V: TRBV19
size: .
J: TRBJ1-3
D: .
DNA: TGTGCCAGTAGGTCGGGGAGCTCTGGAAACACCATATATTTT
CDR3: CASRSGSSGNTIYF

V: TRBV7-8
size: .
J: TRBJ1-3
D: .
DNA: TGTGCCAGCAGATTATACTCTGGAAACACCATATATTTT
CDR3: CASRLYSGNTIYF

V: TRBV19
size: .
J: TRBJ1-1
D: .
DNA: TGTGCCAGTAGTACCGCACAGGGTACATCTGAAGCTTTCTTT
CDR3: CASSTAQGTSEAFF

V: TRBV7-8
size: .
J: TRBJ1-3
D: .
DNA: TGTGCCAGCAGATCAAAGGAGTCTGGAAACACCATATATTTT
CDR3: CASRSKESGNTIYF

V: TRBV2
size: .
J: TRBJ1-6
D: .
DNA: TGTGCCAGCCGGACAGAAACTAATTCACCCCTCCACTTT
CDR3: CASRTETNSPLHF

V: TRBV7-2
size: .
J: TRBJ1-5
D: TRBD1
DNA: TGTGCCAGCAGCTTAGCGACAGGGGGCCATCAGCCCCAGCATTTT
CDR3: CASSLATGGHQPQHF

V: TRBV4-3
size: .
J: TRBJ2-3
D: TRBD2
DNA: TGCGCCAGCAGCGAGATAGCGGGAGGGCCTGGCACAGATACGCAGTATTTT
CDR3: CASSEIAGGPGTDTQYF

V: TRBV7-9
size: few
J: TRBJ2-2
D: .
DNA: TGTGCCAGCAGAACGCAGGGTAACGGGGAGCTGTTTTTT
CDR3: CASRTQGNGELFF

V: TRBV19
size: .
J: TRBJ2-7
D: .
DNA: TGTGCCAGTAGTTTTGCCGGGACTCGCTCCTACGAGCAGTACTTC
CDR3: CASSFAGTRSYEQYF

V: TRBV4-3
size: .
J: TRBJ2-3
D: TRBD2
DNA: TGCGCCAGCAGCCCCGGGACTAGCGGGAGAAGGGCAGATACGCAGTATTTT
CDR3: CASSPGTSGRRADTQYF

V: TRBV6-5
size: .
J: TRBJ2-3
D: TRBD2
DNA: TGTGCCATCAAGACTAGCGGGAGTGCAGATACGCAGTATTTT
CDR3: CAIKTSGSADTQYF

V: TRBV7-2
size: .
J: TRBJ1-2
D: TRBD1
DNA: TGTGCCAGCAGCCGTGCGGGACAGGGCTCCTATGGCTACACCTTC
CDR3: CASSRAGQGSYGYTF